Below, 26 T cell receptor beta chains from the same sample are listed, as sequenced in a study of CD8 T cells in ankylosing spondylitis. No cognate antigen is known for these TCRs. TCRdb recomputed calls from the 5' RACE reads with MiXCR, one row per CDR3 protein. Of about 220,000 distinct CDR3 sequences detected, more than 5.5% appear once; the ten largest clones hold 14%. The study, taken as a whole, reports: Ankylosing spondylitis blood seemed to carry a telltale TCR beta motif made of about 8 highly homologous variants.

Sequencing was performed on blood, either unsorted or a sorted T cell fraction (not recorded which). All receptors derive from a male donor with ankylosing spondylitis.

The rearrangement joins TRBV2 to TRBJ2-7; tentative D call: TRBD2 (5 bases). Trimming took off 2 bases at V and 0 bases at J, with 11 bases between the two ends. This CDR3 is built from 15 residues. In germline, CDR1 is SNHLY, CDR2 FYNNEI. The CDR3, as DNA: TGTGCCAGCAGTGAATTATCAAGCGGCTCCTACGAGCAGTACTTC. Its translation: CASSELSSGSYEQYF.

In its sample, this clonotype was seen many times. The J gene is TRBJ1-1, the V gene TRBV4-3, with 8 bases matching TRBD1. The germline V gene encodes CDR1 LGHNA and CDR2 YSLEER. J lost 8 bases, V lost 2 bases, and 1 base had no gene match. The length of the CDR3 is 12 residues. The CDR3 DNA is TGCGCCAGCAGCCAACGGACAGGGGAAGCTTTCTTT. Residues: CASSQRTGEAFF.

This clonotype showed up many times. The CDR3 loop is CSARGRPSYEQYF. The CDR3 DNA sequence: TGCAGTGCTAGAGGCAGGCCCTCCTACGAGCAGTACTTC. The chain recombines TRBV20-1 with TRBJ2-7; the D is unclear. Germline V lookup: CDR1 DFQATT, CDR2 SNEGSKA (reference sequence). The ends were cut back, 1 base at V and 0 bases at J, with 7 bases in the middle. The CDR3 is 13 amino acids.

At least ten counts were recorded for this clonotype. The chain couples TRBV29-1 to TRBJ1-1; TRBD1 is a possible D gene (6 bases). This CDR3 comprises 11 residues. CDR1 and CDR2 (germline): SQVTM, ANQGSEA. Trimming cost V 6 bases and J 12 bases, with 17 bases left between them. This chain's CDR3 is CSVLTQGRSFF. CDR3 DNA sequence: TGCAGCGTACTTACCCAGGGGAGGTCTTTCTTT.

The CDR3 DNA follows: TGTGCCAGCAGTTACTCGACGGGACAGGTATACTACGAGCAGTACTTC. Its protein is CASSYSTGQVYYEQYF. V is TRBV6-5 and J is TRBJ2-7, with TRBD1 identical over 8 bases. CDR1 is MNHEY and CDR2 is SVGAGI in the germline V gene. The CDR3 is 16 residues long. J gave up 3 bases and V 0 bases, and 7 bases lay outside the gene matches.

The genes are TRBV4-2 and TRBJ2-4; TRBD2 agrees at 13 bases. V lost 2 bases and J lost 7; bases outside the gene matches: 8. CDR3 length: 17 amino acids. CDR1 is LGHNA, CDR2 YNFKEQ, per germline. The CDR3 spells CASSQPGTSGVENIQYF. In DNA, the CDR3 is TGTGCCAGCAGCCAACCCGGGACTAGCGGGGTAGAGAACATTCAGTACTTC.

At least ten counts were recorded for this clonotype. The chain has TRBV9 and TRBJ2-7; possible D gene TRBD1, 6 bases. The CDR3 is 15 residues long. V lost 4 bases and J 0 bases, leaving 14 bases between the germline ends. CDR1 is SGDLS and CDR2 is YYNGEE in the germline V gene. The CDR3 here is CASSPGRTASYEQYF. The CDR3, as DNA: TGTGCCAGCAGCCCAGGACGGACAGCCTCCTACGAGCAGTACTTC.

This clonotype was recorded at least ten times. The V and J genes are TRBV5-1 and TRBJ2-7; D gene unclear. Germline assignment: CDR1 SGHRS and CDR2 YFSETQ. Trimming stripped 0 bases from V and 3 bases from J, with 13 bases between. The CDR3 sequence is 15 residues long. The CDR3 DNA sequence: TGCGCCAGCAGCTTGGTATCGTCGAGAGACTACGAGCAGTACTTC. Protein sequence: CASSLVSSRDYEQYF.

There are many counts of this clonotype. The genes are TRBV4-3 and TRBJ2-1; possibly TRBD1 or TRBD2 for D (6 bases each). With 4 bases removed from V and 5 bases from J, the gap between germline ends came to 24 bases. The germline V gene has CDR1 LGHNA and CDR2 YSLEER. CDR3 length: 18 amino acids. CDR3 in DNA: TGCGCCAGCAGCCCTCGACTATCGATTGGGGGGCCCGACAATGAGCAGTTCTTC. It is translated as CASSPRLSIGGPDNEQFF.

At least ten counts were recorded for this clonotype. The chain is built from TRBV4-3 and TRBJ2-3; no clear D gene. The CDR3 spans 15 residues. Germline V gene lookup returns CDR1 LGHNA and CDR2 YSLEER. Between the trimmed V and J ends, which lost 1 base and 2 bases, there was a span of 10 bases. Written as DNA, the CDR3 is TGCGCCAGCAGCCAAGGGCCCGACAACACAGATACGCAGTATTTT. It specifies CASSQGPDNTDTQYF.

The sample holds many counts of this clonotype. The CDR3 loop reads CASSGAPTDTQYF. The CDR3 nucleotides are TGTGCCAGCAGCGGGGCGCCCACAGATACGCAGTATTTT. V and J are TRBV9 and TRBJ2-3; unclear D gene. CDR3 length: 13 amino acids. Germline CDR1 is SGDLS and CDR2 is YYNGEE. Trimming took off 3 bases at V and 2 bases at J, with 7 bases between the two ends.

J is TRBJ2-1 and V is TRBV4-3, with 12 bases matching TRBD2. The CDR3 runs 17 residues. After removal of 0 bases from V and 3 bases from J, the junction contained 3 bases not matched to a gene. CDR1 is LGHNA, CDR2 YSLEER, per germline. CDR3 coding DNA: TGCGCCAGCAGCCAAGACGGACTAGCGGGAAGCTACAATGAGCAGTTCTTC. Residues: CASSQDGLAGSYNEQFF.

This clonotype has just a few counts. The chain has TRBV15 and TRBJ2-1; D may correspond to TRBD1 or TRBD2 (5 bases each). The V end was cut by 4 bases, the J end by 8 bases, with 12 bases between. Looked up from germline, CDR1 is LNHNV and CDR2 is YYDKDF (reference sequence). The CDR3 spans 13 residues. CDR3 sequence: CATSIYMGDEQFF. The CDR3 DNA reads TGTGCCACCAGCATATATATGGGGGATGAGCAGTTCTTC.

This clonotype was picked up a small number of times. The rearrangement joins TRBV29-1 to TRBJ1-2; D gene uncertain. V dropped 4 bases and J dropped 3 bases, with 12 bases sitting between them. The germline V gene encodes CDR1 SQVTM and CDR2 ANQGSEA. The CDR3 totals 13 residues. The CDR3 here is CSVVSRDHYGYTF. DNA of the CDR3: TGCAGCGTTGTATCTCGCGACCACTATGGCTACACCTTC.

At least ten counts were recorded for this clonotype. CDR3 sequence reads: CASSFILAGGSYNEQFF. For the CDR3, the DNA is TGTGCCAGCAGTTTTATACTAGCGGGGGGGTCCTACAATGAGCAGTTCTTC. The rearrangement links TRBV28 to TRBJ2-1, with 13 bases matching TRBD2. The length of the CDR3 is 17 residues. Germline CDR1 and CDR2: MDHEN and SYDVKM. The junction had 3 bases not matched to a gene; V was cut back by 3 bases and J by 1 base.

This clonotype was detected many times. The CDR3: CSARDPRGIGNYGYTF. The CDR3 DNA follows: TGCAGTGCTAGAGATCCGAGGGGGATTGGCAACTATGGCTACACCTTC. The chain employs TRBV20-1 and TRBJ1-2; possibly TRBD1 for D (6 bases). V was trimmed by 0 bases and J by 2 bases, leaving 16 bases between them. The CDR3 runs to 16 residues. In germline, CDR1 is DFQATT, CDR2 SNEGSKA (reference sequence).

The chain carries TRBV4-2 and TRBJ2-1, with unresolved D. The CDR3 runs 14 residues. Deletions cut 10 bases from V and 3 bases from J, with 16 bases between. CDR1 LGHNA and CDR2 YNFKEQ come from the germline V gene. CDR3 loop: CAMSPGRLYNEQFF. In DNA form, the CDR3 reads TGTGCCATGAGCCCCGGGCGCCTCTACAATGAGCAGTTCTTC.

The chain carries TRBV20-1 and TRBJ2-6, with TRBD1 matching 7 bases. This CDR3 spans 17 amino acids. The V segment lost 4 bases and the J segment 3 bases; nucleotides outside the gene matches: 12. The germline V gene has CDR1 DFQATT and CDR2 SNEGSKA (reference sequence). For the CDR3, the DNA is TGCAGTGCTAAATCGACAGGGTATAGCCTTGGGGCCAACGTCCTGACTTTC. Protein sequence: CSAKSTGYSLGANVLTF.

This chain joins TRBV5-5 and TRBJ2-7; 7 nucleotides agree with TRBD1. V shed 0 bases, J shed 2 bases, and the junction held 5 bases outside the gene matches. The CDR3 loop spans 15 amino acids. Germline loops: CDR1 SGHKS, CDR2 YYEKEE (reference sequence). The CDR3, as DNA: TGTGCCAGCAGCTTGGTGTACAGGGGCCCCTACGAGCAGTACTTC. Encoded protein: CASSLVYRGPYEQYF.

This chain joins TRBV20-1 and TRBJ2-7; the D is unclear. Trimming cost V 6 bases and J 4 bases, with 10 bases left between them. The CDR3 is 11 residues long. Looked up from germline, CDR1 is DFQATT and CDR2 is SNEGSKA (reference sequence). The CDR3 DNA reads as TGCAGTGCGCCGGAGAGGTACGAGCAGTACTTC. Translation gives CSAPERYEQYF.

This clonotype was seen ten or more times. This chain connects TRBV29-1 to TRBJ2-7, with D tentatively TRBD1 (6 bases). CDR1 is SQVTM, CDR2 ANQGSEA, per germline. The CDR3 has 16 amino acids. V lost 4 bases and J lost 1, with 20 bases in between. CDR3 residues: CSVVGGLQGISYEQYF. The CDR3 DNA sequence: TGCAGCGTTGTAGGTGGTCTACAGGGAATTTCCTACGAGCAGTACTTC.

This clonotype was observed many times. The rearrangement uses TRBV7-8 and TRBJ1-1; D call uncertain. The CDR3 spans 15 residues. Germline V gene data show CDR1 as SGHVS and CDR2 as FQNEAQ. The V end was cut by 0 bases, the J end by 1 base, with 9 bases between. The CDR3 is CASSLAKTPNTEAFF. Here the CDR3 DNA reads TGTGCCAGCAGCTTAGCGAAGACCCCGAACACTGAAGCTTTCTTT.

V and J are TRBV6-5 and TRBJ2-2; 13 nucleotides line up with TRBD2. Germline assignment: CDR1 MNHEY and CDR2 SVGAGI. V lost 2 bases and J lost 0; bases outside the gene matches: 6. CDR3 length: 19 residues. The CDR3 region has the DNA TGTGCCAGCAGTTACATGGGACTAGCGGGACTGGCGAACACCGGGGAGCTGTTTTTT. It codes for CASSYMGLAGLANTGELFF.

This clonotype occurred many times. The CDR3, as DNA: TGCAGTGTCCGTACACCTGCTGAGGGTGAAACTGAAGCTTTCTTT. As protein: CSVRTPAEGETEAFF. This rearrangement joins TRBV20-1 to TRBJ1-1, with D hard to call. The V end was cut by 7 bases, the J end by 5 bases, with 23 bases between. The CDR3 has 15 amino acids. Germline CDR1 reads DFQATT; CDR2 reads SNEGSKA (reference sequence).

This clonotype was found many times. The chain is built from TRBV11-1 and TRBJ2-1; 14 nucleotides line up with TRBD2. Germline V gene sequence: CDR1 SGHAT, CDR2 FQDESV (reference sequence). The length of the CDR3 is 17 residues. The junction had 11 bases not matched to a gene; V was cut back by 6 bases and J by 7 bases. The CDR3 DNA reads TGTGCCAGCAGGCCGACTAGCGGGAGGGTAGTAAGTAATGAGCAGTTCTTC. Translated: CASRPTSGRVVSNEQFF.

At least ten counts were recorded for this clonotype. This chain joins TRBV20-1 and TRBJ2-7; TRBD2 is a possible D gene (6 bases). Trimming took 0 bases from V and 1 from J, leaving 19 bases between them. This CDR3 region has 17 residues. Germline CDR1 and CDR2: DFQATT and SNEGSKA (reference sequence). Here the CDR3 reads CSAREVIRDSVSYEQYF. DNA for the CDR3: TGCAGTGCTAGAGAGGTTATCCGGGACTCAGTATCCTACGAGCAGTACTTC.